One and the same sample provided the 29 T cell receptor beta chains below, sequenced in a study of tumor and adjacent non-tumor tissue in lung cancer (dated by TCRdb to between 2017 and 2018). The library was produced with multiplex PCR. Sequencing was carried out with an Illumina HiSeq 2500. TCRbeta libraries were built by three rounds of nested PCR using primers (Table S4), following protocols modified from ARM-PCR. The public reads were reanalyzed by TCRdb: fastp trimming at Q25, MiXCR alignment, in-frame beta chains only. Each CDR3 protein gets just one entry, which takes the most common genes and DNA from the rows behind it. For this sample the table gives 200,000 or so distinct CDR3 sequences, of which around 71% were detected only once. The ten largest clonotypes hold around 27% of the sample. RNA was isolated from bulk, unsorted tissue, and RNA quality was assessed with a NanoDrop ND-1000 and an Agilent 2100.

Sequencing input: lung tumor tissue. The source is a man between 60 and 70 years old with non-small cell lung cancer.

This clonotype was recorded at least ten times. This sequence joins TRBV7-9 and TRBJ2-6, with D possibly called TRBD1 or TRBD2 (5 bases each). Germline-derived CDR1 and CDR2 are SEHNR and FQNEAQ (reference sequence). The germline V and J ends were trimmed by 5 bases and 7 bases, with 12 bases remaining between them. The CDR3 has 14 amino acids. DNA for the CDR3: TGTGCCAGCAGCCTCCAGGGAGTTGCCAACGTCCTGACTTTC. Its protein product is CASSLQGVANVLTF.

The chain employs TRBV11-2 and TRBJ1-1; no clear D. Germline assignment: CDR1 SGHAT and CDR2 FQNNGV. The CDR3 runs to 15 residues. With 8 bases removed from V and 1 base from J, the gap between germline ends came to 17 bases. CDR3 DNA: TGTGCCAGCGGGCTGCCGTCGTATACGAACACTGAAGCTTTCTTT. It encodes CASGLPSYTNTEAFF.

The chain employs TRBV30 and TRBJ2-1; 7 positions agree with TRBD1. Losses at the gene ends were 2 bases for V and 8 bases for J; bases not matched to a gene: 3. The CDR3 sequence is 12 residues long. Germline lookup yields CDR1 GTSNPN and CDR2 SVGIG (reference sequence). CDR3: CAWSYQGDEQFF. CDR3 DNA sequence: TGTGCCTGGAGTTACCAGGGGGATGAGCAGTTCTTC. The entire variable domain, with the rest obtained from reference TRBV30 and TRBJ2-1, is as follows: SQTIHQWPATLVQPVGSPLSLECTVEGTSNPNLYWYRQAAGRGLQLLFYSVGIGQISSEVPQNLSASRPQDRQFILSSKKLLLSDSGFYLCAWSYQGDEQFFGPGTRLTVL.

The chain combines TRBV6-6 with TRBJ2-1; 13 bases agree with TRBD2. The CDR3 covers 18 residues. Germline V gives CDR1 MNHNY, CDR2 SVGAGI (reference sequence). Trimming took 6 bases from V and 8 from J; bases not matched to a gene: 16. CDR3 residues: CASSHGGGLAGVLDEQFF. The CDR3 DNA follows: TGTGCCAGCAGCCACGGGGGTGGACTAGCGGGAGTGTTGGATGAGCAGTTCTTC.

In the case of this clonotype: Likely a read error: the CDR3 ends without its conserved phenylalanine or tryptophan. The chain links TRBV29-1 to TRBJ2-1; D call uncertain. Between the trimmed V and J ends, which lost 1 base and 7 bases, there was a span of 11 bases. Germline V gene sequence: CDR1 SQVTM, CDR2 ANQGSEA. The CDR3 has 13 amino acids. CDR3 nucleotides: TGCAGCGTTGAAGGGGAAAAGAGGAATGAGCAGTTCCTC. It is translated as CSVEGEKRNEQFL.

This clonotype was seen a handful of times. V usage is TRBV20-1 and J usage is TRBJ1-3, with 8 bases matching TRBD1. There are 15 residues in the CDR3. The V segment lost 5 bases and the J segment 0 bases; nucleotides outside the gene matches: 6. Germline loops: CDR1 DFQATT, CDR2 SNEGSKA (reference sequence). Written as DNA, the CDR3 is TGCAGTGCTCCGACAGGGGTCAGCTCTGGAAACACCATATATTTT. Translating gives CSAPTGVSSGNTIYF.

As regards this clonotype: The junction does not match germline at one end; this may be a read error. J is TRBJ2-1 and V is TRBV11-3, with 10 bases identical to TRBD2. This CDR3 is 13 amino acids long. Germline V CDR1 and CDR2: SGHNT, YENEEA. CDR3 sequence reads: CASIPSSGRSRIF. The CDR3, as DNA: TGTGCCAGCATCCCCTCTAGCGGGAGATCGCGGATCTTC. The full variable domain, rest sourced from reference TRBV11-3 and TRBJ2-1, is EAGVVQSPRYKIIEKKQPVAFWCNPISGHNTLYWYLQNLGQGPELLIRYENEEAVDDSQLPKDRFSAERLKGVDSTLKIQPAELGDSAVYLCASIPSSGRSRIFGPGTRLTVL.

The genes are TRBV12-3 or TRBV12-4 and TRBJ2-5, with D perhaps TRBD2 (6 bases). This CDR3 spans 13 amino acids. CDR3: CTNSLSGKETQYF. CDR3 in DNA: TGTACCAACAGTCTTAGCGGAAAAGAGACCCAGTACTTC.

This clonotype has a single count. The gene calls are TRBV20-1 and TRBJ2-3; TRBD1 matches at 8 bases. The germline CDR1 and CDR2 sequences are DFQATT and SNEGSKA (reference sequence). The CDR3 is 14 amino acids. Trimming cost V 6 bases and J 9 bases; bases outside gene matches: 14. In nucleotides, the CDR3 is TGCAGTGCCTGGTCGGCAGGGGGCACGGAAACGCAGTATTTT. Translating gives CSAWSAGGTETQYF.

Comments on this clonotype: Here the CDR3 omits its conserved ending phenylalanine or tryptophan, so a read error is the likely source. The chain recombines TRBV11-3 with TRBJ2-5; 11 bases fit TRBD2. This CDR3 contains 17 residues. Germline V gene sequence: CDR1 SGHNT, CDR2 YENEEA. The CDR3 loop reads CASSLGGLAGGQETQYL. Written as DNA, the CDR3 is TGTGCCAGCAGTTTAGGAGGGCTAGCGGGAGGTCAAGAGACCCAGTACTTA.

Only one count was recorded for this clonotype. At one of its ends the junction is not consistent with the germline gene, which may arise from a read error. The CDR3 reads CARTPVSSDTQYF. The DNA of the CDR3 is TGTGCCAGAACCCCCGTTAGCTCAGATACGCAATATTTT. The genes are TRBV12-3 or TRBV12-4 and TRBJ2-3; no clear D gene. The CDR3 spans 13 residues.

About this clonotype: A much bigger clone sits one base away, suggesting this may be a read error. The rearrangement joins TRBV10-1 to TRBJ2-3; 12 nucleotides line up with TRBD2. This CDR3 spans 15 amino acids. Germline V gene sequence: CDR1 WNHNN, CDR2 SYGVQD (reference sequence). CDR3 loop: CASSATSGSTDTLYF. CDR3 coding DNA: TGCGCCAGCAGTGCGACTAGCGGGAGTACAGATACGCTGTATTTT.

In regard to this clonotype: Here the CDR3 omits its conserved ending phenylalanine or tryptophan, so a read error is the likely source. This sequence joins TRBV6-6 and TRBJ1-1; D is ambiguous. Trimming removed 4 bases at V and 4 bases at J, with 7 bases between. Germline CDR1 reads MNHNY; CDR2 reads SVGAGI (reference sequence). The CDR3 consists of 12 residues. DNA for the CDR3: TGTGCCAGCAGTTCTTCCACCACTGAAGCTTTCTCT. It specifies CASSSSTTEAFS.

The chain employs TRBV6-5 and TRBJ2-7; maybe TRBD2 (5 bases). V lost 2 bases, J lost 0 bases, and 11 bases lay in between. Germline V gives CDR1 MNHEY, CDR2 SVGAGI. The CDR3 has 15 residues. CDR3 bases: TGTGCCAGCAGTTACCTAGTGGGAGCCTCCTACGAGCAGTACTTC. Its translation is CASSYLVGASYEQYF.

Turning to this clonotype: At one end, the junction sequence differs from germline, possibly due to a read error. V gene TRBV11-2 combines with J gene TRBJ2-3; no firm D call. The germline CDR1 and CDR2 sequences are SGHAT and FQNNGV. This CDR3 region has 15 residues. The CDR3: CVSSFNPAGSNTQYF. As DNA, the CDR3 is TGTGTCAGCAGCTTCAATCCGGCAGGTTCAAATACGCAGTATTTT.

With respect to this clonotype: A much larger clone lies a single base off, so this may be a read error. V is TRBV12-3 or TRBV12-4 and J is TRBJ2-3; unclear D gene. V was trimmed by 10 bases and J by 11 bases, leaving 16 bases between them. This CDR3 spans 11 amino acids. CDR3 loop: CATSSVGMQYF. Here the CDR3 DNA reads TGTGCCACCTCCTCGGTTGGTATGCAGTATTTT.

The genes are TRBV29-1 and TRBJ2-1; 8 bases align to TRBD1. The germline V gene has CDR1 SQVTM and CDR2 ANQGSEA. There are 14 residues in the CDR3. V shed 7 bases and J 8 bases; nucleotides not matched to a gene: 13. CDR3 residues: CSGRTGSRGDEQFF. The CDR3 DNA reads as TGCAGCGGGCGGACAGGGTCCCGGGGCGATGAGCAGTTCTTC.

This chain joins TRBV20-1 and TRBJ2-1, with 16 nucleotides matching TRBD2. In germline, CDR1 is DFQATT, CDR2 SNEGSKA (reference sequence). The CDR3 is 16 amino acids. Trimming at V came to 5 bases and at J to 7 bases, leaving 8 bases not matched to a gene. CDR3 DNA: TGCAGTGCTGACTTTGGGACTAGCGGGGGGGTAAATGAGCAGTTCTTC. It translates to CSADFGTSGGVNEQFF.

The chain couples TRBV4-1 to TRBJ1-2, with 7 bases aligning to TRBD1. Germline lookup yields CDR1 MGHRA and CDR2 YSYEKL. The CDR3 has 19 residues. The trim removed 2 bases at V and 0 bases at J, leaving 15 bases unmatched. CDR3 bases: TGCGCCAGCAGCCAACCGTCGACAGGGTGGGTCTATTCTAACTATGGCTACACCTTC. Residues: CASSQPSTGWVYSNYGYTF.

The chain has TRBV20-1 and TRBJ1-2, with 7 bases lining up with TRBD1. This CDR3 has 14 amino acids. Per germline, CDR1 DFQATT and CDR2 SNEGSKA (reference sequence). V lost 4 bases and J lost 3; bases outside the gene matches: 8. The CDR3 sequence is CSATSAGQYYGYTF. The DNA for the CDR3 is TGCAGTGCTACAAGTGCGGGACAGTACTATGGCTACACCTTC.

Comments on this clonotype: This is likely a read error, given that the CDR3 carries no conserved phenylalanine or tryptophan at its end. It is unclear where the CDR3 begins or ends on the DNA, so no DNA is shown, and the CDR3 is as TCRdb lists it. The CDR3 here is CSASQGQGQPQHY. This chain joins TRBV20-1 and TRBJ1-5; the table names TRBD1, a call not compared with the DNA. Germline CDR1 reads DFQATT; CDR2 reads SNEGSKA (reference sequence). The CDR3 has 13 residues if both end residues are counted.

The V gene is TRBV5-1, the J gene TRBJ2-5, with 8 nucleotides matching TRBD2. The V gene's germline CDR1 is SGHRS and CDR2 YFSETQ. V dropped 1 base and J dropped 5; count of bases not matched to a gene: 7. The CDR3 is 15 residues long. The CDR3 loop is CASSLTMASGETQYF. The CDR3 DNA follows: TGCGCCAGCAGCTTGACCATGGCTAGCGGGGAGACCCAGTACTTC.

A few counts support this clonotype. A read error is possible here, since a much larger clone lies one base away. The J gene is TRBJ1-6, the V gene TRBV20-1; D not resolved. V was cut by 0 bases and J by 2 bases, with 11 bases left in between. Germline V gives CDR1 DFQATT, CDR2 SNEGSKA (reference sequence). The CDR3 spans 16 residues. Here the CDR3 DNA reads TGCAGTGCTAGAGATCCAATCAGCACCTATAATTCACCCCTCCACTTT. It is translated as CSARDPISTYNSPLHF.

As regards this clonotype: Relative to the germline gene, one junction end is altered; a read error may explain this. The chain links TRBV11-3 to TRBJ1-5; D not certain. Germline V lookup: CDR1 SGHNT, CDR2 YENEEA. The CDR3 has 16 residues. CDR3 protein: CASSPGPGGNNQSQHF. The CDR3 bases are TGTGCCAGCAGCCCCGGCCCGGGCGGTAACAATCAGTCCCAGCATTTT.

This sequence joins TRBV20-1 and TRBJ1-5; 8 nucleotides match TRBD1. CDR3 length: 15 residues. V gave up 5 bases and J gave up 0 bases; unmatched junction bases: 6. Germline CDR1 and CDR2: DFQATT and SNEGSKA (reference sequence). Here the CDR3 DNA reads TGCAGTGCTCGCCAGGGACAGGTTAGCAATCAGCCCCAGCATTTT. Translated, it gives CSARQGQVSNQPQHF.

This clonotype was counted once. It may be a read error: a sequence one base away is much more abundant. The rearrangement links TRBV20-1 to TRBJ2-7; D call uncertain. The CDR3 runs to 10 residues. Germline V lookup: CDR1 DFQATT, CDR2 SNEGSKA (reference sequence). CDR3 coding DNA: TGCAGTGCTGTTAACTACGAGCTGTACTTC. This gives the protein CSAVNYELYF.

This clonotype appeared many times. V is TRBV11-2 and J is TRBJ2-5; D might be TRBD1 (6 bases). The CDR3 consists of 15 residues. Looked up from germline, CDR1 is SGHAT and CDR2 is FQNNGV. Trimming pared 2 bases from V and 5 bases from J, leaving 15 bases between. The CDR3 DNA reads as TGTGCCAGCAGCTTAAACCCAGGGGATGGGGAGACCCAGTACTTC. It translates to CASSLNPGDGETQYF.

This clonotype was picked up many times. The V and J genes are TRBV20-1 and TRBJ2-3; D remains ambiguous. The CDR3 length is 16 residues. Germline V CDR1 and CDR2: DFQATT, SNEGSKA (reference sequence). V lost 0 bases, J lost 1 base, and 14 bases lay in between. The CDR3 DNA sequence: TGCAGTGCTAGAGATTGGAGCCAGGCTGGCACAGATACGCAGTATTTT. This codes for CSARDWSQAGTDTQYF.

This chain joins TRBV5-6 and TRBJ1-5; no clear D. The CDR3 has 14 amino acids. Trimming pared 1 base from V and 2 bases from J, leaving 7 bases between. Germline V gene data show CDR1 as SGHDT and CDR2 as YYEEEE. CDR3 in amino acids: CASSLRSGNQPQHF. Written as DNA, the CDR3 is TGTGCCAGCAGCTTGCGTAGTGGCAATCAGCCCCAGCATTTT.